A selection of T cell receptor beta chains follows, all from one sample in a study of OX40 agonist ivuxolimab in advanced cancers. Using immunoSEQ multiplex PCR, the repertoire was profiled, and TCRdb retains in-frame clones only, with some absent. The data contain tens of thousands of clones, roughly 90% of them singletons. This sample comprised CD4+ or CD8+ T cells sorted from blood, obtained in a trial of the OX40 agonist ivuxolimab. The receptors were gathered from an adult with an advanced solid tumor such as melanoma, head and neck, liver or kidney cancer. The CDR3 runs from the conserved cysteine through the conserved F or W. A D gene is named only where the DNA matches it firmly. A clone size is listed for some rows: how often the clone was seen (once, few, many), or a class if it is expanded.

d_gene	abundance	v_gene	j_gene	CDR3nt	CDR3aa
.	.	TRBV5-4	TRBJ1-4	TGTGCCAGCAGCTTGGGACACACAGGGTACAATGAAAAACTGTTTTTT	CASSLGHTGYNEKLFF
.	.	TRBV5-8	TRBJ2-7	TGTGCCAGCAGCCCGGGACCTTGGTTGGGAGAGCAGTACTTC	CASSPGPWLGEQYF
TRBD2	.	TRBV11-2	TRBJ2-5	TGTGCCAGCAGCCGGACTAGCGGGGGCTGGGAGACCCAGTACTTC	CASSRTSGGWETQYF
TRBD1	.	TRBV9	TRBJ1-1	TGTGCCAGCAGCCCGGACAGGGGGGACACTGAAGCTTTCTTT	CASSPDRGDTEAFF
.	once	TRBV9	TRBJ1-1	TGTGCCAGCAGGCTCGCGGACCGAGGTGAAGCTTTCTTT	CASRLADRGEAFF
.	.	TRBV5-1	TRBJ1-1	TGCGCCAGCAGCCACGAAAACACTGAAGCTTTCTTT	CASSHENTEAFF
TRBD1	.	TRBV18	TRBJ2-7	TGTGCCAGCTCGGAACCGGGACAGGAGACCTACGAGCAGTACTTC	CASSEPGQETYEQYF
.	.	TRBV6-5	TRBJ2-1	TGTGCCAGCAGTTACTCCTTGAGCTCCTACAATGAGCAGTTCTTC	CASSYSLSSYNEQFF
.	.	TRBV6-1	TRBJ1-4	TGTGCCACCGAGAGAGGGTCTCTTGAAAAACTGTTTTTT	CATERGSLEKLFF
.	.	TRBV19	TRBJ1-5	TGTGCCAGTAGTATAGATCAACTGGGCGGACAGCCCCAGCATTTT	CASSIDQLGGQPQHF
TRBD1	.	TRBV28	TRBJ2-7	TGTGCCAGTCACCGGGACAGGGGCTACGAGCAGTACTTC	CASHRDRGYEQYF
.	.	TRBV5-1	TRBJ2-3	TGCGCCAGCAGCTTCGGGACCCCCGGTGATACGCAGTATTTT	CASSFGTPGDTQYF
TRBD2	.	TRBV7-2	TRBJ2-3	TGTGCCAGCAGCTTTCTAGCGGGGGGGCGGACAGATACGCAGTATTTT	CASSFLAGGRTDTQYF
.	.	TRBV11-2	TRBJ2-2	TGTGCCAGCAGCTTAGAGGCAGGCCTGACCGGGGAGCTGTTTTTT	CASSLEAGLTGELFF
TRBD2	.	TRBV2	TRBJ2-7	TGTGCCAGCACCCCACCGGGAGGGTTCTACGAGCAGTACTTC	CASTPPGGFYEQYF
TRBD1	.	TRBV18	TRBJ1-2	TGTGCCAGCTCACCAGACAGGGGAGCAATCTATGGCTACACCTTC	CASSPDRGAIYGYTF
TRBD1	.	TRBV28	TRBJ2-7	TGTGCCAGCAGTTTGGCCGGGACAGGGACGGCTCGGCAGTACTTC	CASSLAGTGTARQYF
TRBD1	.	TRBV7-9	TRBJ2-7	TGTGCCAGCAGCCTCGGGACAGGGGTTTCCTACGAGCAGTACTTC	CASSLGTGVSYEQYF
TRBD1	.	TRBV5-4	TRBJ2-2	TGTGCCAGCAGCTTGGGGATGACAGGGGAGACCGGGGAGCTGTTTTTT	CASSLGMTGETGELFF
.	.	TRBV19	TRBJ1-5	TGTGCCAGTAGTATAGCCTCAGAGTACCAGCCCCAGCATTTT	CASSIASEYQPQHF
.	once	TRBV27	TRBJ2-6	TGTGCCAGCAGTTCTGCTGGGGCCAACGTCCTGACTTTC	CASSSAGANVLTF
TRBD1	.	TRBV19	TRBJ1-1	TGTGCCAGTAGAATACAGGGGGGCACTGAAGCTTTCTTT	CASRIQGGTEAFF
.	.	TRBV6-6	TRBJ1-5	TGTGCCAGCTCTTGGGACAAACAATATCAGCCCCAGCATTTT	CASSWDKQYQPQHF
TRBD1	.	TRBV6-5	TRBJ2-6	TGTGCCAGCAGAAGACAGGGTGCGGGGGCCAACGTCCTGACTTTC	CASRRQGAGANVLTF
.	.	TRBV19	TRBJ2-1	TGTGCCAGTAGTTCAGAGCAGGACAGATACAATGAGCAGTTCTTC	CASSSEQDRYNEQFF
TRBD1	.	TRBV5-1	TRBJ2-3	TGCGCCAGCACCCCCTTGGGACAGGGTATCACAGATACGCAGTATTTT	CASTPLGQGITDTQYF
.	once	TRBV7-8	TRBJ2-3	TGTGCCAGCAGCAGGGGAAGACTAGTGTTCATGGATACGCAGTATTTT	CASSRGRLVFMDTQYF
.	.	TRBV6-5	TRBJ2-1	TGTGCCAGCAGTTACAGGCCCTCTCCCTACAATGAGCAGTTCTTC	CASSYRPSPYNEQFF
.	.	TRBV5-1	TRBJ2-2	TGCGCCAGCAGCCTACGACCCGGCGGGGAGCTGTTTTTT	CASSLRPGGELFF
.	.	TRBV10-1	TRBJ1-1	TGCGCCAGCAGTGAGTCGCGGTGGGGACGGAGCACTGAAGCTTTCTTT	CASSESRWGRSTEAFF
.	.	TRBV6-5	TRBJ1-1	TGTGCCAGCAGCGTAGGGTGGAACACTGAAGCTTTCTTT	CASSVGWNTEAFF
.	.	TRBV2	TRBJ2-1	TGTGCCAGCAGGGGGGCAGGGGCTTACAATGAGCAGTTCTTC	CASRGAGAYNEQFF
TRBD2	.	TRBV18	TRBJ2-3	TGTGCCAGCTCACCACTAACTAGCGTAAGCACAGATACGCAGTATTTT	CASSPLTSVSTDTQYF
TRBD1	.	TRBV7-8	TRBJ1-2	TGTGCCAGCAGCTTACGGGACAGATACTATGGCTACACCTTC	CASSLRDRYYGYTF
.	.	TRBV11-2	TRBJ1-6	TGTGCCAGCAGCCACCCCCTTTCACCCCTCCACTTT	CASSHPLSPLHF
.	once	TRBV5-1	TRBJ1-4	TGCGCCAGCAAGGGGGGTGCTAATGAAAAACTGTTTTTT	CASKGGANEKLFF